Following are 20 T cell receptor beta chains from one sample sequenced in a study of blood T cell repertoires in COVID-19 (TCRdb year 2020). The library came from the immunoSEQ multiplex PCR assay. The table comes from immuneACCESS by way of TCRdb, which keeps in-frame sequences with V and J called. Part of the clones is missing from these tables; in studies checked, under half for an unresolved V gene and the rest for unknown reasons. Here the sample has approximately 140,000 clones; about nine tenths occur a single time. Of the sample, about 6% falls within the top ten clones. Input material: peripheral blood. The source is a man older than 75 with acute or convalescent COVID-19.

This sequence joins TRBV19 and TRBJ1-1; TRBD1 matches at 7 bases. Germline V gene lookup returns CDR1 LNHDA and CDR2 SQIVND (reference sequence). The CDR3 is made up of 15 amino acids. After removal of 6 bases from V and 7 bases from J, the junction contained 14 bases not matched to a gene. The CDR3 DNA reads as TGTGCCAGTAGGGGGGACAGTCCCCGAGGTGGTGAAGCTTTCTTT. Translation gives CASRGDSPRGGEAFF.

The V call is TRBV28, the J call TRBJ1-5; 11 positions match TRBD1. The germline V gene encodes CDR1 MDHEN and CDR2 SYDVKM. J gave up 5 bases and V 6 bases, and 12 bases lay outside the gene matches. The CDR3 spans 17 residues. DNA for the CDR3: TGTGCCAGCAGCACCGCGCGGGACAGGGGGAGAGATCAGCCCCAGCATTTT. Residues: CASSTARDRGRDQPQHF.

The chain has TRBV9 and TRBJ2-2; 9 nucleotides match TRBD1. From germline, CDR1 is SGDLS and CDR2 YYNGEE. The CDR3 sequence is 16 residues long. V was clipped by 6 bases and J by 3 bases; unmatched bases: 9. The CDR3 sequence is CASTPRQGGDTGELFF. The CDR3, as DNA: TGTGCCAGCACCCCCAGACAGGGGGGCGACACCGGGGAGCTGTTTTTT.

The genes are TRBV5-1 and TRBJ2-5; TRBD1 is a possible D gene (6 bases). Trimming took off 0 bases at V and 2 bases at J, with 14 bases between the two ends. The length of the CDR3 is 16 residues. Germline CDR1 SGHRS, CDR2 YFSETQ. In DNA form, the CDR3 reads TGCGCCAGCAGCTTGGCCTCTGGGGGCAGTCAAGAGACCCAGTACTTC. Residues: CASSLASGGSQETQYF.

The chain uses TRBV28 and TRBJ2-7; 9 positions agree with TRBD1. The trim removed 5 bases at V and 2 bases at J, leaving 7 bases unmatched. There are 15 residues in the CDR3. Germline V gene sequence: CDR1 MDHEN, CDR2 SYDVKM. The CDR3 DNA is TGTGCCAGCAGTCTGCCGGGACAGGGAACCTACGAGCAGTACTTC. This sequence encodes CASSLPGQGTYEQYF.

The DNA for the CDR3 is TGTGCCAGCAGCCAACAACAGTCCTCCTACGAGCAGTACTTC. Encoded protein: CASSQQQSSYEQYF. The rearrangement uses TRBV14 and TRBJ2-7; D ambiguous. CDR1 is SGHDN and CDR2 is FVKESK in the germline V gene. With 2 bases removed from V and 0 bases from J, the gap between germline ends came to 8 bases. The CDR3 totals 14 residues.

The chain couples TRBV28 to TRBJ2-3; TRBD2 agrees at 8 bases. Germline lookup yields CDR1 MDHEN and CDR2 SYDVKM. V shed 6 bases and J 2 bases; nucleotides not matched to a gene: 10. The CDR3 consists of 16 residues. CDR3 protein: CASSLLSSGFTDTQYF. The CDR3 coding sequence is TGTGCCAGCAGCCTCCTTTCTAGCGGGTTCACAGATACGCAGTATTTT.

The chain's CDR3 is CASSQDPGTGKYEQYF. The CDR3, as DNA: TGTGCCAGCAGCCAAGACCCCGGCACAGGGAAATACGAGCAGTACTTC. This sequence joins TRBV3-1 (or the pseudogene TRBV3-2) and TRBJ2-7; D is possibly TRBD1 (6 bases). This CDR3 has 16 amino acids. Per the germline V gene, CDR1 is LGHDT and CDR2 is YNNKEL (reference sequence). Deletions cut 0 bases from V and 4 bases from J, with 16 bases between.

This clone has only a few counts. This chain uses TRBV6-1 with TRBJ2-7; D is possibly TRBD2 (5 bases). The CDR3 length is 13 residues. From germline, CDR1 is MNHNS and CDR2 SASEGT. With 3 bases removed from V and 3 bases from J, the gap between germline ends came to 9 bases. Here the CDR3 reads CASSERAHYEQYF. The CDR3 nucleotides are TGTGCCAGCAGTGAGCGGGCCCACTACGAGCAGTACTTC.

This chain joins TRBV7-2 and TRBJ1-1; no reliable D call. CDR1 and CDR2 from the germline V gene are SGHTA and FQGNSA. The V end lost 5 bases, the J end lost 4 bases, and 8 bases lay between the germline ends. The CDR3 loop spans 12 amino acids. The CDR3 region has the DNA TGTGCCAGCAGCCGACGGGGCACTGAAGCTTTCTTT. Its translation: CASSRRGTEAFF.

The V gene is TRBV28, the J gene TRBJ1-5; no clear D. Deletions cut 2 bases from V and 2 bases from J, with 10 bases between. The V gene's germline CDR1 is MDHEN and CDR2 SYDVKM. This CDR3 is built from 15 residues. The CDR3 spells CASSLEGGRNQPQHF. The CDR3 bases are TGTGCCAGCAGTTTAGAGGGTGGCCGCAATCAGCCCCAGCATTTT.

V is TRBV30 and J is TRBJ1-1, with D possibly TRBD1 on 5 matching bases. Germline V CDR1 and CDR2: GTSNPN, SVGIG (reference sequence). This CDR3 is built from 15 residues. V was trimmed by 3 bases and J by 3 bases, leaving 17 bases between them. CDR3 sequence (DNA): TGTGCCTGGAGGCGGGGTAGGGGAGATTACACTGAAGCTTTCTTT. Its translation: CAWRRGRGDYTEAFF. Complete variable domain (other parts from reference TRBV30 and TRBJ1-1): SQTIHQWPATLVQPVGSPLSLECTVEGTSNPNLYWYRQAAGRGLQLLFYSVGIGQISSEVPQNLSASRPQDRQFILSSKKLLLSDSGFYLCAWRRGRGDYTEAFFGQGTRLTVV.

The chain combines TRBV4-1 with TRBJ1-5; D call uncertain. The CDR3 consists of 16 residues. Germline-derived CDR1 and CDR2 are MGHRA and YSYEKL. Trimming took off 0 bases at V and 0 bases at J, with 9 bases between the two ends. The CDR3 DNA reads TGCGCCAGCAGCCAAGAACCGGTCCTTAGCAATCAGCCCCAGCATTTT. Translation: CASSQEPVLSNQPQHF.

The chain carries TRBV3-1 (or the pseudogene TRBV3-2) and TRBJ1-5; tentatively, D is TRBD1 (5 bases). Per the germline V gene, CDR1 is LGHDT and CDR2 is YNNKEL (reference sequence). The V end lost 1 base, the J end lost 3 bases, and 10 bases lay between the germline ends. The CDR3 has 15 amino acids. The CDR3 sequence is CASSQGQGPNQPQHF. The CDR3 DNA is TGTGCCAGCAGCCAAGGGCAGGGCCCCAATCAGCCCCAGCATTTT.

The chain has TRBV27 and TRBJ2-3; no clear D gene. The V end was cut by 5 bases, the J end by 5 bases, with 11 bases between. Germline V gene sequence: CDR1 MNHEY, CDR2 SMNVEV (reference sequence). This CDR3 has 13 amino acids. DNA of the CDR3: TGTGCCAGCAGTAATGCCCCACAAGATACGCAGTATTTT. It yields the protein CASSNAPQDTQYF.

The V gene is TRBV5-1, the J gene TRBJ1-4, with unresolved D. V was pared by 2 bases and J by 4 bases, with 6 bases between. CDR3 length: 13 residues. Germline CDR1 SGHRS, CDR2 YFSETQ. The CDR3 region has the DNA TGCGCCAGCAGCTTCGGAGTTAATGAAAAACTGTTTTTT. This codes for CASSFGVNEKLFF.

The V call is TRBV3-1 (or the pseudogene TRBV3-2), the J call TRBJ1-1; D remains ambiguous. This CDR3 region has 12 residues. Trimming cost V 4 bases and J 1 base, with 4 bases left between them. Per the germline V gene, CDR1 is LGHDT and CDR2 is YNNKEL (reference sequence). CDR3: CASSRQNTEAFF. CDR3 in DNA: TGTGCCAGCAGCCGACAGAACACTGAAGCTTTCTTT.

The CDR3 spells CATRADRGPNEQFF. The CDR3 DNA follows: TGTGCCACCAGGGCTGACAGGGGGCCCAATGAGCAGTTCTTC. The V and J genes are TRBV15 and TRBJ2-1; 10 bases line up with TRBD1. CDR3 length: 14 amino acids. V lost 6 bases, J lost 6 bases, and 5 bases stayed unmatched. The germline V gene encodes CDR1 LNHNV and CDR2 YYDKDF (reference sequence).

This clone has just a few counts. This rearrangement joins TRBV10-3 to TRBJ1-5, with D perhaps matching TRBD1 (6 bases). There are 15 residues in the CDR3. The V gene's germline CDR1 is ENHRY and CDR2 SYGVKD. Trimming cost V 3 bases and J 3 bases, with 12 bases left between them. The CDR3 loop is CAISEGGTTNQPQHF. CDR3 bases: TGTGCCATCAGTGAAGGGGGAACGACCAATCAGCCCCAGCATTTT.

The chain employs TRBV7-8 and TRBJ2-1; no firm D call. Germline V gene data show CDR1 as SGHVS and CDR2 as FQNEAQ. V dropped 3 bases and J dropped 4 bases, with 7 bases sitting between them. CDR3 length: 13 amino acids. The CDR3 sequence: CASSLNFYNEQFF. In DNA form, the CDR3 reads TGTGCCAGCAGCTTGAACTTTTACAATGAGCAGTTCTTC.